Below, one T cell receptor beta chain is given with its context. Its antigen is as yet unknown. Sequence at one end of the junction differs from germline and may be a read error. Other DNA sequences from this sample encode an identical CDR3 as well. The CDR3 has 16 residues. The germline gives CDR1 MNHEY, CDR2 SMNVEV (reference sequence). These data come from a study of cytomegalovirus exposure and HLA in healthy donors. On the study more broadly: The early release's HLA-typed donors yielded 78 million or so unique TCRs. Study-wide findings and caveats: The study flagged around 150 TCR beta chains as cytomegalovirus-associated. The sole available immune exposure information was CMV serostatus.

PCR employed 60 Vbeta and 13 Jbeta primers. Some clones are missing from TCRdb's copy, which holds only in-frame ones; the method was immunoSEQ multiplex PCR. The table includes around 100,000 clones, around 80% detected once. This clonotype was sampled from a woman aged 40 to 50 in good health and CMV-seronegative. Sequencing was done on a sample of PBMCs. The rearrangement links TRBV27 to TRBJ1-5, with D possibly matching TRBD1 (5 bases). The CDR3 DNA sequence: TGTGCCAGCAGTTTAGACAGTGACCTTAGCAATCAACCCCAGCATTTT. This encodes CASSLDSDLSNQPQHF.